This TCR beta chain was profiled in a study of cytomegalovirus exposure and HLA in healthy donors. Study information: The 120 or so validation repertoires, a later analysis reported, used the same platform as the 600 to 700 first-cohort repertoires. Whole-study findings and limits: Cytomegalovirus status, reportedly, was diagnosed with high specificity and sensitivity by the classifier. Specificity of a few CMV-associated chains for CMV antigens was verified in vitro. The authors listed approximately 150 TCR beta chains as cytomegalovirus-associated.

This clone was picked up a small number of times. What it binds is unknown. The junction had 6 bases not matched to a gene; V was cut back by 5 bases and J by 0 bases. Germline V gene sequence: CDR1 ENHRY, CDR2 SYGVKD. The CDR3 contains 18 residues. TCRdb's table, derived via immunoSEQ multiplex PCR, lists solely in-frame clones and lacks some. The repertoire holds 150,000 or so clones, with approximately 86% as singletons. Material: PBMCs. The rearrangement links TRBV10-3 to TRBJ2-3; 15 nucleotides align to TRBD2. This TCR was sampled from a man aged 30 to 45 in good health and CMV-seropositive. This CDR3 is CAISSRTSGGVSTDTQYF. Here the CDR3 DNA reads TGTGCCATCAGTTCAAGGACTAGCGGGGGGGTTAGCACAGATACGCAGTATTTT.